This T cell receptor (beta chain) was found in a study of Ad26.COV2.S vaccination and SARS-CoV-2 variants. Germline lookup yields CDR1 LGHNA and CDR2 YNFKEQ. V lost 0 bases, J lost 7 bases, and 9 bases stayed unmatched. CDR3 length: 16 amino acids. The sample's treatment: about 20 received Ad26.COV2.S at low or high dose, single or two shots; roughly five received placebo; per-sample allocation not given. After the first vaccine or placebo injection, samples were drawn on day 63. Method: immunoSEQ multiplex PCR; TCRdb's copy keeps in-frame clones and lacks some. Here the sample spans 440,000 or so clones, about 90% being singletons.

The sequence was obtained from a person aged 18 to 65 who received the Ad26.COV2.S COVID-19 vaccine or a placebo. The specimen was peripheral blood, collected in a trial of Ad26.COV2.S vaccine versus placebo. This chain uses TRBV4-2 with TRBJ2-1; 7 positions agree with TRBD1. CDR3 loop: CASSQDLGRGRNEQFF. The CDR3 DNA reads TGTGCCAGCAGCCAAGATCTGGGCAGGGGGAGAAATGAGCAGTTCTTC.